Listed below are T cell receptor beta chains from one sample, sequenced in a study of radiation and T cells in renal cell carcinoma. TCRdb's table, derived via immunoSEQ multiplex PCR, lists solely in-frame clones and lacks some. This sample yields about 150,000 clones, of which about 88% are seen a single time; around 12% belongs to the top ten. Sequenced here: blood, sampled from a patient whose treatment included radiotherapy and nephrectomy. The source of these receptors is a woman aged 45-65 years with renal cell carcinoma. CDR3s include the opening cysteine and the closing phenylalanine or tryptophan. D genes are given only for firm matches. The listing skips clone size in some rows; elsewhere it reads once, few, many or a size class.

TRBV9	-	TRBJ1-6	14	-	CASSVDQENSPLHF	TGTGCCAGCAGCGTAGATCAAGAGAATTCACCCCTCCACTTT
TRBV7-2	-	TRBJ1-1	14	-	CASSQPSVNTEAFF	TGTGCCAGCAGCCAACCCAGCGTGAACACTGAAGCTTTCTTT
TRBV5-1	-	TRBJ2-5	11	few	CASSSQETQYF	TGCGCCAGCAGCTCCCAAGAGACCCAGTACTTC
TRBV12-5	TRBD1	TRBJ1-4	14	-	CASGLDRGNEKLFF	TGTGCTAGTGGTTTGGACAGGGGTAATGAAAAACTGTTTTTT
TRBV7-9	-	TRBJ2-7	12	-	CASSLKLDEQYF	TGTGCCAGCAGCTTAAAATTGGACGAGCAGTACTTC
TRBV29-1	-	TRBJ2-7	13	-	CSVIQGIPYEQYF	TGCAGCGTTATACAGGGAATCCCCTACGAGCAGTACTTC
TRBV7-9	-	TRBJ2-2	14	-	CASSLSGLTGELFF	TGTGCCAGCAGCTTAAGTGGCCTAACCGGGGAGCTGTTTTTT
TRBV7-3	TRBD1	TRBJ1-2	14	-	CASSLDRENYGYTF	TGTGCCAGCAGCTTAGACAGGGAGAACTATGGCTACACCTTC
TRBV18	TRBD1	TRBJ2-1	15	once	CASSPGQGAYNEQFF	TGTGCCAGCTCACCCGGACAGGGGGCCTACAATGAGCAGTTCTTC
TRBV7-8	-	TRBJ2-3	16	once	CASSLEGQPSTDTQYF	TGTGCCAGCAGCTTAGAAGGACAGCCGAGCACAGATACGCAGTATTTT
TRBV9	-	TRBJ1-4	14	-	CASSVALWGEKLFF	TGTGCCAGCAGCGTAGCCCTGTGGGGCGAAAAACTGTTTTTT
TRBV6-5	-	TRBJ1-6	14	-	CASSWGGGNSPLHF	TGTGCCAGCAGTTGGGGCGGTGGTAATTCACCCCTCCACTTT
TRBV10-3	-	TRBJ1-1	13	few	CAIRDRMNTEAFF	TGTGCCATCAGAGACAGGATGAACACTGAAGCTTTCTTT
TRBV5-4	-	TRBJ1-1	15	once	CASSLGRGFNTEAFF	TGTGCCAGCAGCTTGGGCCGGGGGTTCAACACTGAAGCTTTCTTT
TRBV11-2	TRBD1	TRBJ1-6	15	-	CASSLVPGQVSPLHF	TGTGCCAGCAGCTTAGTCCCGGGACAGGTTTCACCCCTCCACTTT
TRBV9	TRBD1	TRBJ1-1	16	-	CASSVEERTGDTEAFF	TGTGCCAGCAGCGTAGAGGAGAGGACAGGGGACACTGAAGCTTTCTTT
TRBV21-1	-	TRBJ2-7	20	-	CASSKVTRDLPHLLSYEQYF	TGTGCCAGCAGCAAAGTTACAAGGGACCTCCCTCACCTCTTATCCTACGAGCAGTACTTC
TRBV9	-	TRBJ2-3	14	-	CASSFRGTADTQYF	TGTGCCAGCAGCTTCCGGGGCACCGCGGATACGCAGTATTTT
TRBV29-1	-	TRBJ1-1	10	-	CSASWEEAFF	TGCAGCGCCAGTTGGGAAGAAGCTTTCTTT
TRBV19	-	TRBJ2-7	16	-	CASSIDGFMGTYEQYF	TGTGCCAGTAGTATAGATGGGTTTATGGGGACCTACGAGCAGTACTTC
TRBV5-1	-	TRBJ1-4	14	-	CASSFGTESEKLFF	TGCGCCAGCAGCTTCGGGACGGAGTCGGAAAAACTGTTTTTT
TRBV27	-	TRBJ1-6	15	-	CASSLRGRAVLPLHF	TGTGCCAGCAGTTTAAGAGGCAGGGCGGTTTTGCCCCTCCACTTT